The 2 T cell receptor beta chains below come from one sample, sequenced in a study of control samples from healthy donors and cancer patients. Profiling relied on immunoSEQ multiplex PCR, and the TCRdb table lists in-frame clones only, not all of them. The sample records fewer than 40,000 clones, approximately 93% being singletons. The sample was blood. The receptors shown here come from a man aged 60 to 75 in good health.

This chain uses TRBV11-2 with TRBJ2-5; D might be TRBD1 (6 bases). The CDR3 consists of 13 residues. V lost 0 bases, J lost 4 bases, and 6 bases lay in between. Germline V gene sequence: CDR1 SGHAT, CDR2 FQNNGV. CDR3 nucleotide sequence: TGTGCCAGCAGCTTAGAAGGGGGAGAGACCCAGTACTTC. This gives the protein CASSLEGGETQYF.

The V gene is TRBV27, the J gene TRBJ2-3, with 8 positions matching TRBD2. V trimming: 10 bases; J trimming: 1 base; junction bases outside the gene matches: 10. The CDR3 sequence is 15 residues long. Germline V gene lookup returns CDR1 MNHEY and CDR2 SMNVEV (reference sequence). The chain's CDR3 is CATLRAGGRTDTQYF. As DNA, the CDR3 is TGTGCCACCCTCCGGGCGGGGGGCCGCACAGATACGCAGTATTTT.